One sample yielded the 26 T cell receptor beta chains listed below, sequenced in a study of technical replicates of blood from a few donors. The protocol was immunoSEQ multiplex PCR, while the TCRdb copy is restricted to in-frame clones and leaves out a portion. The table records about 82,000 clones, 94% of them present only once. Source material: T cells isolated from PBMCs. The receptors derive from a human donor in good health.

The chain couples TRBV2 to TRBJ2-3; 7 nucleotides agree with TRBD1. J gave up 0 bases and V 4 bases, and 13 bases lay outside the gene matches. The CDR3 has 18 amino acids. CDR1 is SNHLY and CDR2 is FYNNEI in the germline V gene. Written as DNA, the CDR3 is TGTGCCAGCAGTGCCTCAGGGGGTGGGCGGGCGAGCACAGATACGCAGTATTTT. Translating gives CASSASGGGRASTDTQYF.

The J gene is TRBJ2-2, the V gene TRBV5-7; 7 nucleotides line up with TRBD1. TRBV5-7 is an ORF for which the function is uncertain. This CDR3 is built from 17 residues. V lost 0 bases to trimming and J lost 6 bases; unmatched junction nucleotides: 11. For the CDR3, the DNA is TGTGCCAGCAGCTTGGCACAGGGGCCCAGATTGGCCGGGGAGCTGTTTTTT. Protein sequence: CASSLAQGPRLAGELFF.

The chain joins TRBV4-2 to TRBJ2-7; TRBD2 aligns across 9 bases. Trimming took 1 base from V and 2 from J; bases not matched to a gene: 6. The germline V gene encodes CDR1 LGHNA and CDR2 YNFKEQ. The CDR3 is made up of 16 amino acids. The CDR3 DNA is TGTGCCAGCAGCCAAGCTCTGTCTAGCGGGGCCTACGAGCAGTACTTC. This sequence encodes CASSQALSSGAYEQYF.

The rearrangement links TRBV12-5 to TRBJ2-7; D call uncertain. CDR1 and CDR2 from the germline V gene are LGHNT and FRNRAP. The ends were cut back, 3 bases at V and 2 bases at J, with 8 bases in the middle. This CDR3 has 13 residues. CDR3 sequence reads: CASGFRQTYEQYF. CDR3 nucleotides: TGTGCTAGTGGTTTCAGGCAGACCTACGAGCAGTACTTC.

The chain couples TRBV9 to TRBJ2-3, with TRBD1 identical over 7 bases. The CDR3 totals 16 residues. The V segment lost 4 bases and the J segment 0 bases; nucleotides outside the gene matches: 8. The germline V gene has CDR1 SGDLS and CDR2 YYNGEE. CDR3 sequence reads: CASSINRGQSTDTQYF. Written as DNA, the CDR3 is TGTGCCAGCAGCATAAACAGGGGCCAGAGCACAGATACGCAGTATTTT.

The chain combines TRBV1 with TRBJ2-1; no DNA check was done on the table's D call, TRBD2. TRBV1 is marked as a pseudogene. This CDR3 spans 13 amino acids. The CDR3 DNA follows: TGCACCAGCAGCCAAGGGGGAGGGGATGAGCAGTTCTTC. Protein product: CTSSQGGGDEQFF.

The chain links TRBV28 to TRBJ2-2; 7 bases map to TRBD2. V shed 5 bases and J 3 bases; nucleotides not matched to a gene: 6. Germline V CDR1 and CDR2: MDHEN, SYDVKM. This CDR3 region has 15 residues. The CDR3 region has the DNA TGTGCCAGCAGTCTCACGGGACTACACACCGGGGAGCTGTTTTTT. Translated: CASSLTGLHTGELFF.

CDR3 region: CAWSADRGYGYTF. In DNA form, the CDR3 reads TGTGCCTGGAGTGCCGACAGGGGCTATGGCTACACCTTC. V and J are TRBV30 and TRBJ1-2; TRBD1 matches at 8 bases. Germline loops: CDR1 GTSNPN, CDR2 SVGIG (reference sequence). After removal of 1 base from V and 4 bases from J, the junction contained 2 bases not matched to a gene. This CDR3 is 13 amino acids long.

The chain links TRBV18 to TRBJ2-1, with 8 bases lining up with TRBD1. The CDR3 loop spans 14 amino acids. Trimming took 6 bases from V and 7 from J; bases not matched to a gene: 8. The germline gives CDR1 KGHSH, CDR2 LQKENI. Written as DNA, the CDR3 is TGTGCCAGCTCTCAAAGGACAGGGAGTAATGAGCAGTTCTTC. Encoded protein: CASSQRTGSNEQFF.

The rearrangement links TRBV4-3 to TRBJ1-1; unclear D gene. The CDR3 loop spans 14 amino acids. Germline V gene data show CDR1 as LGHNA and CDR2 as YSLEER. V shed 0 bases and J shed 5 bases, with 10 bases lying between them. CDR3 sequence (DNA): TGCGCCAGCAGCCAAGAATATGGAGAAACTGAAGCTTTCTTT. Translated, it gives CASSQEYGETEAFF.

The chain couples TRBV2 to TRBJ2-7; 7 bases are shared with TRBD2. Trimming took 7 bases from V and 5 from J; bases not matched to a gene: 8. The CDR3 consists of 13 residues. Germline values: CDR1 SNHLY, CDR2 FYNNEI. CDR3 loop: CASKGTSVNEQYF. The CDR3 DNA follows: TGTGCCAGCAAGGGCACTAGCGTAAACGAGCAGTACTTC.

This chain joins TRBV6-5 and TRBJ1-1; 7 bases match TRBD1. The junction had 11 bases not matched to a gene; V was cut back by 6 bases and J by 4 bases. Per the germline V gene, CDR1 is MNHEY and CDR2 is SVGAGI. This CDR3 is 15 amino acids long. Here the CDR3 DNA reads TGTGCCAGCAGACCAATACAGGGGTCGGGCACTGAAGCTTTCTTT. Translation: CASRPIQGSGTEAFF.

This chain links TRBV27 with TRBJ2-1, with a weak D call TRBD2 (6 bases). The CDR3 totals 16 residues. V shed 0 bases and J shed 0 bases, with 9 bases lying between them. The germline gives CDR1 MNHEY, CDR2 SMNVEV (reference sequence). Here the CDR3 reads CASSLSTGDSYNEQFF. The CDR3 DNA reads as TGTGCCAGCAGTTTATCGACGGGAGACTCCTACAATGAGCAGTTCTTC.

The sample holds a few counts of this clone. The chain uses TRBV6-1 and TRBJ1-1; D is possibly TRBD1 (6 bases). This CDR3 spans 13 amino acids. Germline-derived CDR1 and CDR2 are MNHNS and SASEGT. The V gene lost 11 bases and the J gene lost 1 base, with 14 bases spanning the gap. CDR3 region: CAATGGGNTEAFF. DNA of the CDR3: TGTGCCGCCACGGGGGGCGGGAACACTGAAGCTTTCTTT.

The rearrangement joins TRBV27 to TRBJ2-7, with 9 bases fitting TRBD2. The ends lost 3 bases at V and 4 bases at J; junction bases unmatched: 7. The CDR3 has 15 amino acids. CDR1 is MNHEY and CDR2 is SMNVEV in the germline V gene (reference sequence). The DNA for the CDR3 is TGTGCCAGCAGTTTTGTAGCGGGAGAGTTTTACGAGCAGTACTTC. Translating it yields CASSFVAGEFYEQYF.

This clone was seen only a few times. The CDR3 DNA sequence: TGTTCAGTAGGGGCAGGGAAGACTTTCTTT. It translates to CSVGAGKTFF. This sequence joins TRBV6-5 and TRBJ1-1, with D possibly TRBD1 on 5 matching bases. CDR3 length: 10 residues. Germline CDR1 is MNHEY and CDR2 is SVGAGI.

The rearrangement joins TRBV28 to TRBJ1-4; TRBD1 agrees at 12 bases. The germline V gene encodes CDR1 MDHEN and CDR2 SYDVKM. V dropped 4 bases and J dropped 7; count of bases not matched to a gene: 4. The CDR3 spans 15 residues. The CDR3 here is CASSSGQGAGEKLFF. CDR3 bases: TGTGCCAGCAGTTCGGGACAGGGGGCTGGTGAAAAACTGTTTTTT.

The chain employs TRBV6-6 and TRBJ1-1; possibly TRBD1 for D (5 bases). The length of the CDR3 is 14 residues. The germline V gene encodes CDR1 MNHNY and CDR2 SVGAGI (reference sequence). V shed 5 bases and J shed 0 bases, with 10 bases lying between them. CDR3 residues: CASSAGQMNTEAFF. The CDR3 DNA follows: TGTGCCAGCAGTGCGGGGCAGATGAACACTGAAGCTTTCTTT.

The rearrangement joins TRBV30 to TRBJ1-1; the D gene is possibly TRBD1 (6 bases). The germline V gene encodes CDR1 GTSNPN and CDR2 SVGIG (reference sequence). This CDR3 comprises 20 residues. With 1 base removed from V and 1 base from J, the gap between germline ends came to 28 bases. CDR3 sequence reads: CAWSDFAVDPGTKANTEAFF. The DNA for the CDR3 is TGTGCCTGGAGTGACTTCGCTGTGGACCCCGGGACAAAGGCGAACACTGAAGCTTTCTTT.

J is TRBJ1-1 and V is TRBV19; D unresolved. The length of the CDR3 is 15 residues. Germline loops: CDR1 LNHDA, CDR2 SQIVND (reference sequence). The V and J ends lost 11 bases and 0 bases respectively, with 19 bases between them. This chain's CDR3 is CASQPWSALNTEAFF. The CDR3 DNA is TGTGCCTCCCAACCGTGGAGTGCCTTGAACACTGAAGCTTTCTTT.

The chain combines TRBV5-1 with TRBJ2-1; tentative D call: TRBD1 (6 bases). Trimming took 4 bases from V and 1 from J, leaving 15 bases between them. Germline loops: CDR1 SGHRS, CDR2 YFSETQ. This CDR3 contains 16 residues. CDR3 sequence reads: CASSPVQGRSYNEQFF. CDR3 nucleotides: TGCGCCAGCAGCCCCGTACAGGGACGGTCCTACAATGAGCAGTTCTTC.

J is TRBJ2-1 and V is TRBV7-9, with TRBD1 matching 8 bases. The germline gives CDR1 SEHNR, CDR2 FQNEAQ (reference sequence). The J segment lost 5 bases and the V segment lost 8 bases, leaving 8 bases of the junction unmatched. The CDR3 length is 14 residues. The CDR3: CASYNRDRNNEQFF. The CDR3, as DNA: TGTGCCAGCTATAACCGGGACAGGAACAATGAGCAGTTCTTC.

This rearrangement joins TRBV5-4 to TRBJ2-7; a weak D match, TRBD2 (5 bases). Germline CDR1 is SGHNT and CDR2 is YYREEE (reference sequence). The CDR3 covers 16 residues. V was clipped by 4 bases and J by 1 base, with 18 bases between them. CDR3 bases: TGTGCCAGCAGCACCCAACCGGGAACCAGATCCTACGAGCAGTACTTC. Residues: CASSTQPGTRSYEQYF.

The chain uses TRBV9 and TRBJ2-7; TRBD2 matches at 9 bases. This CDR3 contains 14 residues. Germline CDR1 reads SGDLS; CDR2 reads YYNGEE. J was trimmed by 4 bases and V by 2 bases; bases with no gene match: 4. This CDR3 reads CASSVGLANYEQYF. In DNA form, the CDR3 reads TGTGCCAGCAGCGTGGGACTAGCAAATTACGAGCAGTACTTC.

The chain couples TRBV5-1 to TRBJ2-7; 7 bases agree with TRBD1. The germline gives CDR1 SGHRS, CDR2 YFSETQ. Trimming removed 0 bases from V and 3 bases from J; junction bases left unmatched: 3. There are 14 residues in the CDR3. The CDR3 nucleotides read TGCGCCAGCAGCTTGGAAGGGGGCTACTACGAGCAGTACTTC. Its protein product is CASSLEGGYYEQYF.

The V call is TRBV7-2, the J call TRBJ2-5, with 12 bases identical to TRBD2. Looked up from germline, CDR1 is SGHTA and CDR2 is FQGNSA. Trimming removed 1 base from V and 3 bases from J; junction bases left unmatched: 9. The CDR3 is 18 amino acids. As DNA, the CDR3 is TGTGCCAGCAGCTTAGTGCTAGCGGGAGGGCCGACGGAAGAGACCCAGTACTTC. It is translated as CASSLVLAGGPTEETQYF.